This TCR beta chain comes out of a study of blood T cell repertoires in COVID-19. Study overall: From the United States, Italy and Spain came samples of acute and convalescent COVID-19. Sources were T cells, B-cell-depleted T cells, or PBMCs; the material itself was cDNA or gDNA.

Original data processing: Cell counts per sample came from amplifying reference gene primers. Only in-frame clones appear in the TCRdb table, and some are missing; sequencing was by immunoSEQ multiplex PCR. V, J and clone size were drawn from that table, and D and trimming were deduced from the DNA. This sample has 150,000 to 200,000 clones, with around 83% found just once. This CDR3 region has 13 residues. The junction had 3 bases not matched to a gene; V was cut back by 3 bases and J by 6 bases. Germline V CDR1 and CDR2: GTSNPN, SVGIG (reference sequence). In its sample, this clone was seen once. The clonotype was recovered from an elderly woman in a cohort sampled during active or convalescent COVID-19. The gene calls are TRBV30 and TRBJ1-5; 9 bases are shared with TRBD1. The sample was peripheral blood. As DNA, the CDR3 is TGTGCCTGGAGCGGACAGGGGCCTCAGCCCCAGCATTTT. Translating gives CAWSGQGPQPQHF.